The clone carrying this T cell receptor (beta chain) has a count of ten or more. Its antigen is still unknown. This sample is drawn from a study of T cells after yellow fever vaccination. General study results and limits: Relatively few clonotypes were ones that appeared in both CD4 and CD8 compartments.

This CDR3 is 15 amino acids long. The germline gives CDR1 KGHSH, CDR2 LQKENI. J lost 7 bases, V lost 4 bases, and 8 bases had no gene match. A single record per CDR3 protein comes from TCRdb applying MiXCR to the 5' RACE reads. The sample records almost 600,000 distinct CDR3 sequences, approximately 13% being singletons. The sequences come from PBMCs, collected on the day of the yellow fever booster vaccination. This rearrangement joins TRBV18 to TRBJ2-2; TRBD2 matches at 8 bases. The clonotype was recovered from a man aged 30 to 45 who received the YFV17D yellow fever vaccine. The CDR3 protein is CASSRSLAEFGELFF. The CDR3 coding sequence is TGTGCCAGCTCACGCTCACTAGCGGAGTTCGGGGAGCTGTTTTTT.